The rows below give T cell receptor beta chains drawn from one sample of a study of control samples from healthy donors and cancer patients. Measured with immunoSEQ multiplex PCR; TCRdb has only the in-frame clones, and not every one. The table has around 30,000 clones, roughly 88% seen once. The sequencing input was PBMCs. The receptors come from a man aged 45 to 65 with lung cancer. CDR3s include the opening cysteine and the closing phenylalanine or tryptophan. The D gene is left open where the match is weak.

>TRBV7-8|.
CASSTSTGRPQHF
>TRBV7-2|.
CASSLSSNPNTGELFF
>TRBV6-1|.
CASSEFGRVHEQYF
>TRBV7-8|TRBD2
CASSSRLAAEQYF
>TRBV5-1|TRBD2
CASSLSPSGGQETQYF
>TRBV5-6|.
CASSLAGQPYGYTF
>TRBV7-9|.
CASSLAAFLRGEAKNIQYF
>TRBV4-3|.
CASSQNSINYGYTF
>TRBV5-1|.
CASSLDETQYF
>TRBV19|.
CASSEQVGQPQHF
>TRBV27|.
CASKLLSGANVLTF
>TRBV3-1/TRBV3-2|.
CASSQAFDKGGGYTF
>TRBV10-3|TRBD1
CASRQGGNQETQYF
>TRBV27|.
CASSLERGTEAFF
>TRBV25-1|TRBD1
CASSALRGQGVRGETQYF
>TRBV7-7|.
CASSLKGTHNEQFF
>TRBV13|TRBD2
CASSPGTGGRAQYF
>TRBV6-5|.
CASSSLTGLGHPQHF
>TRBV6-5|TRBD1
CASSNDRGNYEQYF
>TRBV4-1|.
CASSRSALFQETQYF
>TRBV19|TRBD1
CASINYRTGRTGELFF
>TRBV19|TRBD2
CASSTSGGNNEQFF
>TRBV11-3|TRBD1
CASSWTGSSYEQYF
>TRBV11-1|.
CACRRAGLGGYTF
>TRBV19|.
CASRNRENTGELFF